This entry concerns a single T cell receptor (beta chain). The record originates from a study of blood T cell repertoires in COVID-19. Overall study context: From the United States, Italy and Spain came samples of acute and convalescent COVID-19. T cells, B-cell-depleted T cells, or PBMCs provided the cDNA or gDNA that served as material.

The CDR3 covers 13 residues. Germline CDR1 and CDR2: MNHEY and SMNVEV (reference sequence). V shed 6 bases and J shed 0 bases, with 8 bases lying between them. Original methodology: Nucleated cell number was recorded as an estimate derived from reference gene primer amplification. Clones were sequenced by immunoSEQ multiplex PCR, and TCRdb holds only the in-frame ones, with some missing. The DNA gave D and trimming, while V, J and clone size come from that table. The table has more than 85,000 clones, 75% to 90% seen once. The TCR comes from a human donor in a cohort sampled during active COVID-19. The sequenced sample was peripheral blood. The V and J genes are TRBV27 and TRBJ1-1; D possibly corresponds to TRBD1 (5 bases). The CDR3 nucleotides are TGTGCCAGCAGACAGGTGGTGAACACTGAAGCTTTCTTT. Protein product: CASRQVVNTEAFF.